This TCR beta chain was recorded in a study of blood T cell repertoires in COVID-19 (dated by TCRdb to 2018 to 2020). With regard to the full study: Samples from collaborators originated in the United States, Italy and Spain and spanned both the acute and convalescent phases of COVID-19. The prospective study material was composed of cDNA or gDNA derived from T cells, B-cell-depleted T cells, or PBMCs. Deeply sampled blood TCRbeta repertoires from subjects exposed to, actively infected with, or recovered from COVID-19 were included in the dataset. A freely available public database, intended as a resource for researchers studying the immune response to SARS-CoV-2, is where the repertoires were released. Samples were obtained from the ongoing ImmuneRACE study (first 160 participants) and from approximately 1,200 subjects provided by 6 global collaborators. A de-identified subject ID, COVID-19 status, age in years and sex were almost always included in the sample metadata. Where available, HLA class I and class II types were taken from metadata supplied by the sample provider and were not determined by assay-based typing.

The immunoSEQ Assay, a bias-controlled multiplex PCR, was used to amplify TCRbeta CDR3 regions from genomic DNA. On the study's bioinformatics: The number of nucleated cells in each sample was estimated by amplification of reference gene primers within the assay. Sequence reads were collapsed and filtered to measure the absolute abundance of every unique TCRbeta CDR3 rearrangement. For each sample, productive Simpson clonality was calculated as the square root of Simpson's diversity index over productive rearrangements. In TCRdb, the immuneACCESS table is reduced to in-frame sequences with V and J assigned. These tables do not hold every clone; where another copy was compared, an unresolved V gene accounts for under half, and the others remain unexplained. V, J and clone size derive from that table, while D and trimming were established from the DNA sequence. Counted in this sample were about 120,000 clones; approximately 87% of them appeared once. More than 2% of the sample lies in the top ten.

Including the terminal cysteine and phenylalanine, the CDR3 comprises 14 residues. Only the CDR3 DNA stays, 42 bases, in frame from base 1. V is clipped by 0 bases and J by 5 bases, and the sequence between their germline boundaries is 8 bases long. CDR1 and CDR2 are drawn from the germline V gene: ENHRY, SYGVKD. Broader findings and caveats from the paper: Clinical and demographic metadata were provided uncurated, with the amount varying by source and participant.

Collaborating institutions collected whole blood in K2EDTA tubes following their own protocols. For TCRbeta analysis, collaborator samples were shipped as frozen whole blood, as isolated PBMCs, or as DNA extracted from either sample type. Comment on this clone: Its antigen remains undetermined. There are no base qualities to consult, and no much larger clone falls within one base.

The sample was peripheral blood. The sequence joins TRBV10-3 to TRBJ1-5, with TRBD1 tentatively as D gene (6 bases match). The receptor comes from a woman in her forties or fifties with acute or convalescent COVID-19. The CDR3 loop reads CAISESDSYQPQHF. DNA sequence: TGTGCCATCAGTGAGTCGGACAGCTATCAGCCCCAGCATTTT.